The entry below gives a single TCR beta chain sequence along with its context. The CDR3 consists of 16 residues. This specimen belongs to a study of monozygotic twins with inflammatory bowel disease. TCRdb reprocessed the 5' RACE reads, with one entry per CDR3 protein and no DNA. The listing records 190,000 or so distinct CDR3 sequences. J is TRBJ2-1 and V is TRBV12-3 or TRBV12-4; no DNA is available, so the TRBD1 call from TCRdb remains unchecked. Sequencing was done on a sample of blood. The source is a human donor with ulcerative colitis or Crohn's disease, or a healthy co-twin of an affected twin (not recorded which). This chain's CDR3 is CASSFARRGLRNEQFF.